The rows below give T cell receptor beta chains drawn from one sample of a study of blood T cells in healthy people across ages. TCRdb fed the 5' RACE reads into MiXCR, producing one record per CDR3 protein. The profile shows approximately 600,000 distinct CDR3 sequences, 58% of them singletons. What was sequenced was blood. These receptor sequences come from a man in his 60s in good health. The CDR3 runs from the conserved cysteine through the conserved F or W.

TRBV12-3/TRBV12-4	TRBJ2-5	CASSQGQGARETQYF
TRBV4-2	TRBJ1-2	CASSQDAGRAPYGYTF
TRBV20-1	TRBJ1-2	CSATQGARGYTF
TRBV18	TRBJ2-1	CASLRDNEQFF
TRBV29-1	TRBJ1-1	CSVGVGTEAFF
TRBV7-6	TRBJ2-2	CASSPNSAGELFF
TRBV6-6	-	CASSYSRGRWETQYF
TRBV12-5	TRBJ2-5	CASAITSGARETQYF
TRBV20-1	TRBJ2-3	CSAKLTGDTQYF
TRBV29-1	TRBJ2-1	CSVGPQGGNEQFF
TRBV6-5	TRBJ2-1	CASSYFQGVTYNEQFF
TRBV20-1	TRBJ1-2	CSARGTASGYTF
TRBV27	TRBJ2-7	CATSDRTSYEQYF
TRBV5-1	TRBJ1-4	CASSLDAGATNEKLFF
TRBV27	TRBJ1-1	CASSFGGGGTEAFF
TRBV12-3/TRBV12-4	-	CASKGTSASEQYF
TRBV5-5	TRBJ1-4	CASSGSGATNEKLFF
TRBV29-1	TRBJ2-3	CSVTGLRYTSTDTQYF
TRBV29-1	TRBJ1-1	CGVDNGGPVYNTEAFF